These 19 T cell receptor beta chains originate from one sample sequenced in a study of STAT3 mutations in large granular lymphocyte leukemia (dated by TCRdb to the late 2010s). General study outcomes and caveats: At least one immunodominant TCRbeta clonotype was identified in every T-LGLL patient, and multiple immunodominant subclonotypes were identified in about half of the T-LGLL patients.

Their recognized antigens are unknown. The method behind the library was the immunoSEQ multiplex PCR assay. Held by TCRdb, this immuneACCESS table contains in-frame sequences only and omits some clones. Under half of the omission traces to an unresolved V gene where checked; the cause of the rest is unknown. In this sample the table shows about 42,000 clones, around 80% of which occur a single time. The ten largest clones add up to roughly 0.4% of the sample. Sequencing was done on a sample of PBMCs. The receptors shown here come from a human donor with T large granular lymphocyte leukemia. Some clones in this sample may be carry-over from other donors' samples.

V and J are TRBV11-2 and TRBJ2-1; 9 bases match TRBD1. With 5 bases clipped from V and 4 bases from J, the junction kept 12 bases outside the gene matches. Germline assignment: CDR1 SGHAT and CDR2 FQNNGV. The CDR3 extends over 17 amino acids. CDR3 coding DNA: TGTGCCAGCAGCCCACAAGCCGGGACAGGGCTTTACAATGAGCAGTTCTTC. It encodes CASSPQAGTGLYNEQFF.

This rearrangement joins TRBV11-2 to TRBJ2-1; unclear D gene. This CDR3 has 12 amino acids. Germline loops: CDR1 SGHAT, CDR2 FQNNGV. Trimming removed 10 bases from V and 5 bases from J, with 12 bases in between. The CDR3 sequence: CATMNLNNEQFF. The CDR3 nucleotides are TGTGCCACCATGAACCTAAACAATGAGCAGTTCTTC.

The chain couples TRBV18 to TRBJ2-7; D remains ambiguous. The V end lost 1 base, the J end lost 0 bases, and 13 bases lay between the germline ends. Germline V gene lookup returns CDR1 KGHSH and CDR2 LQKENI. The CDR3 contains 16 residues. CDR3 sequence: CASSPQGSPASYEQYV. CDR3 DNA: TGTGCCAGCTCACCACAGGGATCTCCAGCCTCCTACGAGCAGTACGTC.

The chain recombines TRBV6-5 with TRBJ1-5; 8 bases line up with TRBD1. Germline CDR1 reads MNHEY; CDR2 reads SVGAGI. V gave up 6 bases and J gave up 5 bases; unmatched junction bases: 6. There are 14 residues in the CDR3. The CDR3 loop is CASRETGADQPQHF. The CDR3 nucleotides are TGTGCCAGCAGAGAGACAGGGGCGGATCAGCCCCAGCATTTT.

This clone was detected once. The rearrangement joins TRBV5-4 to TRBJ2-5; D remains unclear. V was trimmed by 0 bases and J by 0 bases, leaving 3 bases between them. The CDR3 totals 13 residues. Germline assignment: CDR1 SGHNT and CDR2 YYREEE (reference sequence). The CDR3 DNA follows: TGTGCCAGCAGCTTGGGAAACCAAGAGACCCAGTACTTC. This sequence encodes CASSLGNQETQYF. The complete variable domain, with remaining parts taken from reference TRBV5-4 and TRBJ2-5, reads ETGVTQSPTHLIKTRGQQVTLRCSSQSGHNTVSWYQQALGQGPQFIFQYYREEENGRGNFPPRFSGLQFPNYSSELNVNALELDDSALYLCASSLGNQETQYFGPGTRLLVL.

The genes are TRBV7-6 and TRBJ2-1; either TRBD1 or TRBD2 may supply D (5 bases each). The length of the CDR3 is 18 residues. Trimming pared 5 bases from V and 3 bases from J, leaving 23 bases between. Germline V gene data show CDR1 as SGHVS and CDR2 as FNYEAQ. CDR3 coding DNA: TGTGCCAGCAGCCCCCTGGTTTCGGGGCTAGGGAACTACAATGAGCAGTTCTTC. Its translation is CASSPLVSGLGNYNEQFF.

The chain is built from TRBV5-1 and TRBJ2-3; possible D gene TRBD1, 5 bases. This CDR3 spans 15 amino acids. Germline lookup yields CDR1 SGHRS and CDR2 YFSETQ. Trimming shortened V by 1 base and J by 0 bases, and 9 bases separated the two germline ends. The CDR3 bases are TGCGCCAGCAGCTTGTCAGGGTCAAGCACAGATACGCAGTATTTT. As protein: CASSLSGSSTDTQYF.

The rearrangement uses TRBV4-1 and TRBJ2-1, with 11 bases identical to TRBD2. Per germline, CDR1 MGHRA and CDR2 YSYEKL. The CDR3 has 15 residues. Losses at the gene ends were 4 bases for V and 4 bases for J; bases not matched to a gene: 3. As DNA, the CDR3 is TGCGCCAGCAGCCCTACTAGCGGGGGATACAATGAGCAGTTCTTC. This gives the protein CASSPTSGGYNEQFF.

The chain recombines TRBV11-2 with TRBJ1-2, with 9 bases aligning to TRBD1. The CDR3 covers 17 residues. The J segment lost 3 bases and the V segment lost 2 bases, leaving 10 bases of the junction unmatched. CDR1 SGHAT and CDR2 FQNNGV come from the germline V gene. The CDR3 DNA reads TGTGCCAGCAGCTTATTCGTGCTGGGACAGGGCGACTATGGCTACACCTTC. Amino acids: CASSLFVLGQGDYGYTF.

The chain carries TRBV6-1 and TRBJ1-6; tentative D call: TRBD1 (5 bases). This CDR3 region has 14 residues. The V end was cut by 1 base, the J end by 10 bases, with 11 bases between. The germline V gene has CDR1 MNHNS and CDR2 SASEGT. The CDR3 loop reads CASSEVAGYSPLHF. The CDR3 bases are TGTGCCAGCAGTGAAGTCGCAGGGTACTCACCCCTCCACTTT.

The chain carries TRBV5-1 and TRBJ2-2; D possibly corresponds to TRBD1 (6 bases). The CDR3 length is 14 residues. V lost 0 bases and J lost 4, with 7 bases in between. Germline V gene sequence: CDR1 SGHRS, CDR2 YFSETQ. The CDR3 is CASSLGDTTGELFF. The DNA of the CDR3 is TGCGCCAGCAGCTTGGGGGACACCACCGGGGAGCTGTTTTTT.

The genes are TRBV28 and TRBJ2-1; D is perhaps TRBD1 (7 bases). CDR3 length: 16 residues. V lost 5 bases and J 0 bases, leaving 14 bases between the germline ends. CDR1 is MDHEN, CDR2 SYDVKM, per germline. This chain's CDR3 is CASSPPGGGSYNEQFF. CDR3 nucleotide sequence: TGTGCCAGCAGTCCCCCAGGGGGAGGCTCCTACAATGAGCAGTTCTTC.

The genes are TRBV6-5 and TRBJ1-6; D possibly corresponds to TRBD1 (6 bases). Germline loops: CDR1 MNHEY, CDR2 SVGAGI. CDR3 size: 15 residues. The ends were cut back, 3 bases at V and 5 bases at J, with 11 bases in the middle. The CDR3: CASSYSWDNNSPLHF. DNA for the CDR3: TGTGCCAGCAGTTATTCTTGGGACAATAATTCACCCCTCCACTTT.

The rearrangement joins TRBV4-2 to TRBJ2-1; the match to TRBD2 covers 8 bases. Trimming cost V 1 base and J 8 bases; bases outside gene matches: 13. The CDR3 contains 17 residues. Germline CDR1 and CDR2: LGHNA and YNFKEQ. The CDR3 loop is CASSQAATSGGPHEQFF. The CDR3, as DNA: TGTGCCAGCAGCCAAGCGGCTACGTCGGGGGGGCCCCATGAGCAGTTCTTC.

The V call is TRBV28, the J call TRBJ1-2, with 8 bases fitting TRBD1. Losses at the gene ends were 2 bases for V and 7 bases for J; bases not matched to a gene: 0. The germline V gene has CDR1 MDHEN and CDR2 SYDVKM. This CDR3 spans 12 amino acids. DNA of the CDR3: TGTGCCAGCAGTTTAGGACAGGGTGGCTACACCTTC. Encoded protein: CASSLGQGGYTF.

This rearrangement joins TRBV20-1 to TRBJ2-1, with 7 bases that match TRBD1. The germline CDR1 and CDR2 sequences are DFQATT and SNEGSKA (reference sequence). CDR3 length: 11 amino acids. With V trimmed by 4 bases and J by 8 bases, 2 bases remained unmatched. The CDR3 protein is CSAKQGHEQFF. The CDR3 DNA sequence: TGCAGTGCTAAACAGGGGCATGAGCAGTTCTTC.

CDR3 protein: CASSLSIPTGGYSPLHF. The CDR3 DNA reads as TGTGCCAGCAGTTTATCGATTCCCACAGGGGGCTATTCACCCCTCCACTTT. The chain links TRBV28 to TRBJ1-6; 9 bases map to TRBD1. The V segment lost 1 base and the J segment 8 bases; nucleotides outside the gene matches: 9. Germline lookup yields CDR1 MDHEN and CDR2 SYDVKM. This CDR3 is built from 17 residues.

The chain combines TRBV5-6 with TRBJ1-2; no definite D call. V gave up 6 bases and J gave up 8 bases, with 17 bases separating them. This CDR3 is 13 amino acids long. Looked up from germline, CDR1 is SGHDT and CDR2 is YYEEEE. The CDR3 loop reads CASTRAGYWGYTF. The CDR3 DNA reads as TGTGCCAGCACTCGCGCGGGGTATTGGGGCTACACCTTC.

This clone was seen a single time. The CDR3 protein is CASSRTGGSYEQYV. The CDR3 DNA is TGTGCCAGCAGCCGGACAGGGGGCTCCTACGAGCAGTACGTC. This chain links TRBV5-8 with TRBJ2-7; TRBD1 matches at 10 bases. Germline V CDR1 and CDR2: SGHTS, YDEGEE. V lost 4 bases and J lost 0; bases outside the gene matches: 1. The CDR3 loop spans 14 amino acids.